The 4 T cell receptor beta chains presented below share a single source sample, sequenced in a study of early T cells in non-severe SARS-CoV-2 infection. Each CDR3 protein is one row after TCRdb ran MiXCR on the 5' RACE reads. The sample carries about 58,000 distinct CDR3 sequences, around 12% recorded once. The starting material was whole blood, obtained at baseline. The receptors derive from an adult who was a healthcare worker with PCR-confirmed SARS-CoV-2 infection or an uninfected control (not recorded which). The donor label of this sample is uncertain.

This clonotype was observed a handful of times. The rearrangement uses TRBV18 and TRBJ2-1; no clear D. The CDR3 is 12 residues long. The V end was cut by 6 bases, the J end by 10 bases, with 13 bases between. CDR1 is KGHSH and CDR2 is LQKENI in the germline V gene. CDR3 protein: CASSRATQEQFF. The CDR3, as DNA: TGTGCCAGCTCCCGCGCGACTCAGGAGCAGTTCTTC.

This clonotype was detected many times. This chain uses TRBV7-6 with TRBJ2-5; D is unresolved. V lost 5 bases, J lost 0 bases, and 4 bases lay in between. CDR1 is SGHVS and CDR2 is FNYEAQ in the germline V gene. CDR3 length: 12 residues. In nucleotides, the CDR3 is TGTGCCAGCAGCCCTCACCAAGAGACCCAGTACTTC. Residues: CASSPHQETQYF.

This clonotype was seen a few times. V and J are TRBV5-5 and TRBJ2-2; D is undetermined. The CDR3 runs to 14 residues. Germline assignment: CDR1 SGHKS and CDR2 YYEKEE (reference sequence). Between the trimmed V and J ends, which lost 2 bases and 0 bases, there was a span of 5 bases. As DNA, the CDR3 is TGTGCCAGCAGCTTACAGTCGAACACCGGGGAGCTGTTTTTT. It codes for CASSLQSNTGELFF.

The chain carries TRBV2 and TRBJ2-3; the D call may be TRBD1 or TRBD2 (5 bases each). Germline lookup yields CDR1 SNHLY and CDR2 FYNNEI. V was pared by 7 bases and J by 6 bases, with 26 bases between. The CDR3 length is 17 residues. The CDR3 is CASKGTGPVWSLDTQYF. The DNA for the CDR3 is TGTGCCAGCAAAGGGACGGGACCGGTGTGGAGTCTGGATACGCAGTATTTT. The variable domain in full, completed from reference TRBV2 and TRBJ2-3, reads EPEVTQTPSHQVTQMGQEVILRCVPISNHLYFYWYRQILGQKVEFLVSFYNNEISEKSEIFDDQFSVERPDGSNFTLKIRSTKLEDSAMYFCASKGTGPVWSLDTQYFGPGTRLTVL.